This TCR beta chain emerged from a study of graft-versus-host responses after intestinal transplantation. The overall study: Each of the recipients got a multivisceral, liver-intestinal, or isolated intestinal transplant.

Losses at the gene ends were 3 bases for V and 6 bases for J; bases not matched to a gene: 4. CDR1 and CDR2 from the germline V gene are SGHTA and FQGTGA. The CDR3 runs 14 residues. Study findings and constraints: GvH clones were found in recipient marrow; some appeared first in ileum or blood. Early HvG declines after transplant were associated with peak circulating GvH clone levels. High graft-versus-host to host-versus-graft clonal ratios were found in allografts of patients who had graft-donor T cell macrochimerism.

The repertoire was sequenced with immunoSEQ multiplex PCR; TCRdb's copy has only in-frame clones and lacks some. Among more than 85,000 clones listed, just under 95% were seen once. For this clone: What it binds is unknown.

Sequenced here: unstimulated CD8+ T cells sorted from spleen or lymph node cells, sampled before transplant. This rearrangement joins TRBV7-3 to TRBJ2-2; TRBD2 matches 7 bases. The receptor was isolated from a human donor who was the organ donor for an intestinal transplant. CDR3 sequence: CASSLLAGAGELFF. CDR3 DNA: TGTGCCAGCAGCTTGCTCGCGGGGGCCGGGGAGCTGTTTTTT.